Each of the 2 T cell receptor beta chains below was sequenced from the same sample in a study of CD8 T cells in Susac syndrome. Reverse transcription of roughly 0.5 to 1 ug RNA was performed with random hexamers. TCRdb processed the immunoSEQ multiplex PCR reads anew with MiXCR; each CDR3 protein has one entry. Among under 200,000 distinct CDR3 sequences listed, 95% were seen once. Sequencing was performed on CD4+ T cells from PBMCs. These receptors all come from a human donor in good health.

J is TRBJ1-2 and V is TRBV29-1; the match to TRBD1 covers 7 bases. Germline lookup yields CDR1 SQVTM and CDR2 ANQGSEA. The V segment lost 7 bases and the J segment 0 bases; nucleotides outside the gene matches: 5. The CDR3 is 13 amino acids. The CDR3 spells CSATGTANYGYTF. CDR3 bases: TGCAGCGCCACGGGGACAGCTAACTATGGCTACACCTTC.

This clonotype was seen just once. CDR3 sequence: CASSLGGQNQPQHF. Here the CDR3 DNA reads TGTGCCAGCAGTTTAGGTGGACAGAATCAGCCCCAGCATTTT. This chain uses TRBV12-3 or TRBV12-4 with TRBJ1-5; possible D gene TRBD1, 6 bases. The ends were cut back, 1 base at V and 4 bases at J, with 8 bases in the middle. The CDR3 is 14 residues long.